The clone carrying this T cell receptor beta chain was seen only a few times. These data originate in a study of T cell repertoires in cytomegalovirus infection. Each CDR3 protein is one row after TCRdb ran MiXCR on the reads. The sample lists nearly 650,000 distinct CDR3 sequences; more than 20% were seen once. V was clipped by 8 bases and J by 0 bases; unmatched bases: 10. The CDR3 is 18 residues long. Germline CDR1 is KGHDR and CDR2 is SFDVKD. The rearrangement links TRBV24-1 to TRBJ2-1, with 12 bases identical to TRBD1. This TCR was sampled from a human donor in good health (CMV status not recorded). Some clones in this sample may be carry-over from other donors' samples. The source material was CD8+ T cells from PBMCs. CDR3 sequence: CATNWDRGPSSSYNEQFF. CDR3 in DNA: TGTGCCACCAATTGGGACAGGGGGCCTTCGAGCTCCTACAATGAGCAGTTCTTC.